The present T cell receptor (beta chain) was sequenced within a study of PD-1 blockade in classical Hodgkin lymphoma. This clone was recorded a few times. This CDR3 is 16 amino acids long. J gave up 8 bases and V 0 bases, and 7 bases lay outside the gene matches. CDR1 is LGHNA, CDR2 YSLEER, per germline. Profiling relied on immunoSEQ multiplex PCR, and the TCRdb table lists in-frame clones only, not all of them. The sample lists around 40,000 clones, around 80% seen once, with 7.5% to 10% in the top ten. Documented time point: cycle 4 day 1 (C4D1), after less than 7 weeks of nivolumab. There was relapse after autologous stem cell transplantation in every patient, and there was variation in brentuximab vedotin exposure.

The sequences come from peripheral blood mononuclear cells (PBMCs), collected before the fourth cycle of nivolumab. The sequence derives from a human donor with classical Hodgkin lymphoma. This chain uses TRBV4-3 with TRBJ1-2, with 12 bases fitting TRBD1. CDR3 in DNA: TGCGCCAGCAGCCAAGATGGAGGGACAGGGGGCTCCGGCTACACCTTC. As protein: CASSQDGGTGGSGYTF.